Below, 29 T cell receptor beta chains from the same sample are listed, as sequenced in a study of blood T cell repertoires in COVID-19. The repertoire was sequenced with immunoSEQ multiplex PCR; TCRdb's copy has only in-frame clones and lacks some. The repertoire has some 150,000 clones, about four fifths of them found once; the top ten carry 6% to 7.5%. Sequencing was done on a sample of peripheral blood. All receptors derive from a human donor in a cohort sampled during active COVID-19.

This rearrangement joins TRBV5-1 to TRBJ2-7; TRBD1 matches 9 bases. V lost 3 bases and J lost 5; bases outside the gene matches: 0. The CDR3 covers 12 residues. Germline V gene sequence: CDR1 SGHRS, CDR2 YFSETQ. CDR3 coding DNA: TGCGCCAGCAGCTGGGACAGGGACGAGCAGTACTTC. Its translation is CASSWDRDEQYF.

This sequence joins TRBV29-1 and TRBJ2-4, with D maybe TRBD1 (5 bases). Germline loops: CDR1 SQVTM, CDR2 ANQGSEA. The V gene lost 2 bases and the J gene lost 5 bases, with 10 bases spanning the gap. The CDR3 extends over 13 amino acids. CDR3 coding DNA: TGCAGCGTTGAAAACAGGTCCCAAAACATTCAGTACTTC. Translation gives CSVENRSQNIQYF. Combining the CDR3 with reference TRBV29-1 and TRBJ2-4 gives the whole variable domain SAVISQKPSRDICQRGTSLTIQCQVDSQVTMMFWYRQQPGQSLTLIATANQGSEATYESGFVIDKFPISRPNLTFSTLTVSNMSPEDSSIYLCSVENRSQNIQYFGAGTRLSVL.

This chain links TRBV7-3 with TRBJ2-3; 11 nucleotides match TRBD2. The CDR3 has 16 residues. The germline gives CDR1 SGHTA, CDR2 FQGTGA. The ends lost 6 bases at V and 2 bases at J; junction bases unmatched: 7. The CDR3: CASRQLAGGSTDTQYF. CDR3 in DNA: TGTGCCAGCAGACAGCTAGCGGGGGGTTCCACAGATACGCAGTATTTT.

The chain links TRBV7-9 to TRBJ2-1; a weak D match, TRBD2 (7 bases). This CDR3 has 16 amino acids. Germline CDR1 reads SEHNR; CDR2 reads FQNEAQ (reference sequence). Trimming pared 1 base from V and 8 bases from J, leaving 18 bases between. CDR3 DNA: TGTGCCAGCAGCTTAGGTGGGAGGGGGTCGTACGATGAGCAGTTCTTC. It codes for CASSLGGRGSYDEQFF.

This clone was seen just once. The CDR3 loop reads CASSQGRGGGYTF. The CDR3, as DNA: TGTGCCAGCAGCCAAGGCAGGGGCGGGGGCTACACCTTC. This chain connects TRBV3-1 (or the pseudogene TRBV3-2) to TRBJ1-2, with a tentative D call TRBD1 (6 bases). The length of the CDR3 is 13 residues. The V gene's germline CDR1 is LGHDT and CDR2 YNNKEL (reference sequence). The V end was cut by 1 base, the J end by 8 bases, with 11 bases between.

This clone appeared a single time. This chain's CDR3 is CASSLEQGRQPQHF. The DNA for the CDR3 is TGTGCCAGCAGTTTAGAACAGGGACGTCAGCCCCAGCATTTT. This rearrangement joins TRBV2 to TRBJ1-5, with D perhaps matching TRBD1 (6 bases). V was cut by 5 bases and J by 6 bases, with 14 bases left in between. This CDR3 is 14 amino acids long. The V gene's germline CDR1 is SNHLY and CDR2 FYNNEI.

The chain recombines TRBV7-3 with TRBJ2-7, with 8 bases matching TRBD2. This CDR3 has 16 residues. Germline loops: CDR1 SGHTA, CDR2 FQGTGA. The junction had 9 bases not matched to a gene; V was cut back by 2 bases and J by 3 bases. CDR3 nucleotides: TGTGCCAGCAGCTTAGGGAGAGCGGGGGAGGGCTACGAGCAGTACTTC. It is translated as CASSLGRAGEGYEQYF.

Worth noting for this clone: A read error may account for a junction end that differs from germline. The chain carries TRBV5-4 and TRBJ2-1; D perhaps matches TRBD2 (6 bases). Germline V CDR1 and CDR2: SGHNT, YYREEE (reference sequence). The CDR3 is made up of 15 amino acids. The CDR3 DNA is TGTGCCAGCAGCTTACCCGGGCGGGGATTCAATGAACAGTTCTTC. Its protein product is CASSLPGRGFNEQFF.

V and J are TRBV7-3 and TRBJ1-1; D remains unclear. In germline, CDR1 is SGHTA, CDR2 FQGTGA. The germline V and J ends were trimmed by 5 bases and 5 bases, with 12 bases remaining between them. This CDR3 comprises 13 residues. The CDR3 here is CASSPGSGTEAFF. In DNA, the CDR3 is TGTGCCAGCAGCCCAGGATCAGGAACTGAAGCTTTCTTT.

This chain connects TRBV2 to TRBJ1-4; D not resolved. The CDR3 consists of 20 residues. Germline V CDR1 and CDR2: SNHLY, FYNNEI. V lost 2 bases and J lost 16, with 38 bases in between. The CDR3 spells CASSETRPGSSGYLTPFRFF. CDR3 nucleotides: TGTGCCAGCAGTGAAACCCGACCCGGGTCCAGTGGTTACTTAACCCCCTTTCGGTTTTTT. The full variable domain, in which reference TRBV2 and TRBJ1-4 provide the parts outside the CDR3, is EPEVTQTPSHQVTQMGQEVILRCVPISNHLYFYWYRQILGQKVEFLVSFYNNEISEKSEIFDDQFSVERPDGSNFTLKIRSTKLEDSAMYFCASSETRPGSSGYLTPFRFFGSGTQLSVL.

This clone was picked up one time. This chain joins TRBV5-1 and TRBJ2-1, with 13 bases identical to TRBD2. Germline assignment: CDR1 SGHRS and CDR2 YFSETQ. Germline trimming cut 4 bases from V and 8 bases from J; bases unmatched to any gene: 9. The length of the CDR3 is 16 residues. For the CDR3, the DNA is TGCGCCAGCAGCCTACAAACTAGCGGGGGGGCGGATGAGCAGTTCTTC. Amino acid sequence: CASSLQTSGGADEQFF.

This clone has just one count. The rearrangement links TRBV19 to TRBJ2-6, with D possibly matching TRBD2 (5 bases). Germline CDR1 LNHDA, CDR2 SQIVND (reference sequence). V lost 3 bases to trimming and J lost 0 bases, with 9 bases between them. This CDR3 has 16 amino acids. CDR3 loop: CASSMEAGSGANVLTF. CDR3 in DNA: TGTGCCAGTAGTATGGAGGCGGGCTCTGGGGCCAACGTCCTGACTTTC.

This clone has only one observation. This chain links TRBV15 with TRBJ2-1, with D possibly matching TRBD1 (6 bases). With 5 bases removed from V and 7 bases from J, the gap between germline ends came to 18 bases. Germline CDR1 LNHNV, CDR2 YYDKDF (reference sequence). This CDR3 region has 15 residues. As DNA, the CDR3 is TGTGCCACCAGCGTAGACAGGTTGTCCTTAAATGAGCAGTTCTTC. It translates to CATSVDRLSLNEQFF.

The chain joins TRBV11-2 to TRBJ1-1; D possibly corresponds to TRBD1 (5 bases). The V gene's germline CDR1 is SGHAT and CDR2 FQNNGV. Trimming shortened V by 2 bases and J by 5 bases, and 15 bases separated the two germline ends. The length of the CDR3 is 15 residues. As DNA, the CDR3 is TGTGCCAGCAGCTTAAAGTCGGGAGGGGTGACTGAAGCTTTCTTT. Translated: CASSLKSGGVTEAFF.

The chain couples TRBV3-1 (or the pseudogene TRBV3-2) to TRBJ1-2; possible D gene TRBD1, 6 bases. V gave up 4 bases and J gave up 7 bases, with 13 bases separating them. This CDR3 contains 13 residues. Germline V gives CDR1 LGHDT, CDR2 YNNKEL (reference sequence). CDR3 coding DNA: TGTGCCAGCAGCCTGGGGGCGGTCTCTGGCTACACCTTC. This encodes CASSLGAVSGYTF.

The rearrangement joins TRBV2 to TRBJ2-3; 14 bases map to TRBD2. Trimming at V came to 10 bases and at J to 5 bases, leaving 5 bases not matched to a gene. Germline V lookup: CDR1 SNHLY, CDR2 FYNNEI. The CDR3 runs 14 residues. CDR3: CANGLAGGVDTQYF. CDR3 sequence (DNA): TGTGCCAACGGACTAGCGGGGGGAGTAGATACGCAGTATTTT.

The chain couples TRBV27 to TRBJ1-1, with D perhaps matching TRBD1 (6 bases). This CDR3 is 14 amino acids long. V lost 11 bases, J lost 1 base, and 17 bases lay in between. Germline assignment: CDR1 MNHEY and CDR2 SMNVEV (reference sequence). The CDR3 DNA reads as TGTGCCCCTGGGCTGGGGGCCCCGAACACTGAAGCTTTCTTT. Translating it yields CAPGLGAPNTEAFF.

DNA for the CDR3: TGTGCCAGCAGCTTAAGGCGGGACAGGCTCAACGAGCAGTACTTC. Translating gives CASSLRRDRLNEQYF. This sequence joins TRBV7-9 and TRBJ2-7, with TRBD1 matching over 8 bases. CDR1 SEHNR and CDR2 FQNEAQ come from the germline V gene (reference sequence). The CDR3 totals 15 residues. V dropped 2 bases and J dropped 5; count of bases not matched to a gene: 8.

The rearrangement links TRBV6-4 to TRBJ2-2; D might be TRBD1 (5 bases). Germline V gene data show CDR1 as MRHNA and CDR2 as SNTAGT. V was trimmed by 6 bases and J by 4 bases, leaving 12 bases between them. The CDR3 is 14 residues long. CDR3 protein: CASRLEGATGELFF. The CDR3 nucleotides are TGTGCCAGCAGGCTCGAAGGGGCCACCGGGGAGCTGTTTTTT.

The rearrangement links TRBV7-2 to TRBJ2-7; D perhaps matches TRBD2 (6 bases). Germline CDR1 and CDR2: SGHTA and FQGNSA. CDR3 length equals 14 residues. With 1 base removed from V and 0 bases from J, the gap between germline ends came to 7 bases. CDR3 loop: CASSLVGGSYEQYF. The DNA of the CDR3 is TGTGCCAGCAGCTTAGTCGGGGGCTCCTACGAGCAGTACTTC.

The chain links TRBV7-2 to TRBJ2-3; 7 nucleotides line up with TRBD2. The V gene's germline CDR1 is SGHTA and CDR2 FQGNSA. Trimming at V came to 0 bases and at J to 2 bases, leaving 2 bases not matched to a gene. There are 15 residues in the CDR3. CDR3 protein: CASSLAGGDTDTQYF. In nucleotides, the CDR3 is TGTGCCAGCAGCTTAGCGGGGGGGGACACAGATACGCAGTATTTT.

This clone has ten or more counts. This sequence joins TRBV4-2 and TRBJ2-2; 16 positions match TRBD2. V trimming: 4 bases; J trimming: 4 bases; junction bases outside the gene matches: 12. This CDR3 is 20 amino acids long. The germline CDR1 and CDR2 sequences are LGHNA and YNFKEQ. The CDR3 protein is CASSRPSGTSGGAGTGELFF. The CDR3 region has the DNA TGTGCCAGCAGCCGCCCCTCCGGGACTAGCGGGGGGGCGGGCACCGGGGAGCTGTTTTTT.

This clone showed up just once. This sequence joins TRBV18 and TRBJ1-2; D gene uncertain. Germline-derived CDR1 and CDR2 are KGHSH and LQKENI. This CDR3 spans 13 amino acids. With 3 bases removed from V and 2 bases from J, the gap between germline ends came to 7 bases. CDR3: CASSPQENYGYTF. The DNA of the CDR3 is TGTGCCAGCTCACCCCAGGAAAACTATGGCTACACCTTC.

The chain has TRBV6-1 and TRBJ1-3, with TRBD1 identical over 7 bases. The V and J ends lost 2 bases and 8 bases, in that order; junction bases with no gene match: 6. Germline V CDR1 and CDR2: MNHNS, SASEGT. This CDR3 has 14 amino acids. Here the CDR3 DNA reads TGTGCCAGCAGTGAATGGACAGGCGGAGACACCATATATTTT. This encodes CASSEWTGGDTIYF.

This clone was seen just once. The gene calls are TRBV4-2 and TRBJ2-5, with a tentative D call TRBD1 (6 bases). Deletions cut 1 base from V and 5 bases from J, with 8 bases between. The CDR3 totals 13 residues. Germline assignment: CDR1 LGHNA and CDR2 YNFKEQ. The CDR3 loop reads CASSQAGGETQYF. The CDR3 DNA reads as TGTGCCAGCAGCCAAGCTGGGGGCGAGACCCAGTACTTC.

The J gene is TRBJ1-5, the V gene TRBV19; possibly TRBD1 for D (5 bases). The V and J ends lost 4 bases and 0 bases respectively, with 22 bases between them. The CDR3 extends over 19 amino acids. From germline, CDR1 is LNHDA and CDR2 SQIVND (reference sequence). This CDR3 is CASSRALGQGKGSNQPQHF. CDR3 DNA: TGTGCCAGTAGTAGGGCCCTTGGACAAGGGAAGGGTAGCAATCAGCCCCAGCATTTT. Full variable domain (missing parts from reference TRBV19 and TRBJ1-5): DGGITQSPKYLFRKEGQNVTLSCEQNLNHDAMYWYRQDPGQGLRLIYYSQIVNDFQKGDIAEGYSVSREKKESFPLTVTSAQKNPTAFYLCASSRALGQGKGSNQPQHFGDGTRLSIL.

This chain joins TRBV12-5 and TRBJ2-2; tentatively, D is TRBD1 (6 bases). V was shortened by 8 bases and J by 3 bases, with 16 bases between the two germline ends. The CDR3 has 15 residues. Germline CDR1 is LGHNT and CDR2 is FRNRAP. The CDR3 is CASFGGQGYTGELFF. The CDR3, as DNA: TGTGCTAGTTTTGGTGGTCAGGGGTACACCGGGGAGCTGTTTTTT.

This clone turned up a few times. V usage is TRBV27 and J usage is TRBJ2-5; 10 bases are a match to TRBD2. Germline V gene sequence: CDR1 MNHEY, CDR2 SMNVEV (reference sequence). The CDR3 totals 16 residues. The trim removed 3 bases at V and 2 bases at J, leaving 6 bases unmatched. CDR3 DNA sequence: TGTGCCAGCAGTTTTCTAGTAGCGGGGGGACAAGAGACCCAGTACTTC. Translating gives CASSFLVAGGQETQYF.

DNA for the CDR3: TGTGCCAGCAGTTTGGCGGTTGGGTTGTACACTGAAGCTTTCTTT. It yields the protein CASSLAVGLYTEAFF. V and J are TRBV28 and TRBJ1-1; no clear D. This CDR3 has 15 residues. Per germline, CDR1 MDHEN and CDR2 SYDVKM. The V end was cut by 3 bases, the J end by 3 bases, with 14 bases between.